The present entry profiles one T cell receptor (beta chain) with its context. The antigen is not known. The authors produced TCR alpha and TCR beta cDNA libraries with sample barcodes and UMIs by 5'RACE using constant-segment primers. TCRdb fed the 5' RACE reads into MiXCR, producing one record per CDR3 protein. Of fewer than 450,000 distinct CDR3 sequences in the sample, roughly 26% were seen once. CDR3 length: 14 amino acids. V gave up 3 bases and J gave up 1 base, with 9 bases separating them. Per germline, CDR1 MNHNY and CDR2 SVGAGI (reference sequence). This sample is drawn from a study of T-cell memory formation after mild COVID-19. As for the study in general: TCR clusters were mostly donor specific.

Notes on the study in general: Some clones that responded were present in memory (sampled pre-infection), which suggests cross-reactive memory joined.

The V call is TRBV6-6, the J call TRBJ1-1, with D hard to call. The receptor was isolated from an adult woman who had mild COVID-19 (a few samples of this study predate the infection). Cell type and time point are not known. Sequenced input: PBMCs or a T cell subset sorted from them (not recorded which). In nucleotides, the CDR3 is TGTGCCAGCAGTTATGATCGGGCGAACACTGAAGCTTTCTTT. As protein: CASSYDRANTEAFF.